The entry below describes one T cell receptor beta chain. The CDR3 runs 15 residues. Germline CDR1 reads ENHRY; CDR2 reads SYGVKD. J lost 4 bases, V lost 6 bases, and 10 bases had no gene match. Profiled with immunoSEQ multiplex PCR; TCRdb holds only in-frame clones, not every one. The data show roughly 290,000 clones, about 83% seen once. The source of the sample is a study of blood T cell repertoires in COVID-19. The chain is built from TRBV10-3 and TRBJ1-1; 8 nucleotides agree with TRBD1. Material: PBMCs or T cells enriched from blood (not recorded which). The clonotype was recovered from a woman aged 40 to 55 who had recovered from COVID-19. The CDR3 loop is CAIRAGTGGVTEAFF. CDR3 DNA: TGTGCCATCAGAGCCGGGACAGGTGGAGTCACTGAAGCTTTCTTT.